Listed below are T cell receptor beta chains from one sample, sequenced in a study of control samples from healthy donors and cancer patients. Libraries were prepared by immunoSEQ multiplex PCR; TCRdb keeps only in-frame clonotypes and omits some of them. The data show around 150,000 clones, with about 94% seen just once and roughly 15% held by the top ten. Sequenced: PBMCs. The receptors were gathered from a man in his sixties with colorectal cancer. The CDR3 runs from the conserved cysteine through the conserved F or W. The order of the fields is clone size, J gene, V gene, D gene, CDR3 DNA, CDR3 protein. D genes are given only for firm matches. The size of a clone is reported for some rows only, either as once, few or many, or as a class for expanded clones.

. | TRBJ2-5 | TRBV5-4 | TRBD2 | TGTGCCAGCAGCTTGGCGGGGGGGCCGAAGACCCAGTACTTC | CASSLAGGPKTQYF
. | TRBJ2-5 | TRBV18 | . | TGTGCCAGCTCTCAAACAGGAGCCCAAGAGACCCAGTACTTC | CASSQTGAQETQYF
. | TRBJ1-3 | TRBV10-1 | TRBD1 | TGCGCCAGCAACCGGACAGGGGTTGGGGACTCTGGAAACACCATATATTTT | CASNRTGVGDSGNTIYF
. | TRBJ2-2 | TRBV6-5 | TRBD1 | TGTGCCAGCAGCCGGACAGGGGCCGGGGAGCTGTTTTTT | CASSRTGAGELFF
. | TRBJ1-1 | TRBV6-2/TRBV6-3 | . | TGTGCCAGCAGCCGCGGGACTTCAAACACTGAAGCTTTCTTT | CASSRGTSNTEAFF
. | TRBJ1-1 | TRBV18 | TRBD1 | TGTGCCAGCTCACCCTCTACAGGGGTGATAGAAGCTTTCTTT | CASSPSTGVIEAFF
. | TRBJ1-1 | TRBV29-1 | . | TGCAGCGGTGGGGACCCAGGGGCCGGCACTGAAGCTTTCTTT | CSGGDPGAGTEAFF
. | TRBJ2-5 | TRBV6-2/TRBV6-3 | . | TGTGCCAGCAGTCTTGGATCTGATCAAGAGACCCAGTACTTC | CASSLGSDQETQYF
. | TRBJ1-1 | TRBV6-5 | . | TGTGCCAGCAGCATCGTCACAAACACTGAAGCTTTCTTT | CASSIVTNTEAFF
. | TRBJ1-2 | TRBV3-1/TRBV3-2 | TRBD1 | TGTGCCAGCAGCCCCTCGGACAGGGGTCCCTATGGCTACACCTTC | CASSPSDRGPYGYTF
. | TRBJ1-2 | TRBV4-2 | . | TGTGCCAGCAACCCCCCGGACAGCAAACCTCCTTGGGAGAGTAACTATGGCTACACCTTC | CASNPPDSKPPWESNYGYTF
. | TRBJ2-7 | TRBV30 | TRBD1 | TGTGCCTGGAGTCCCGGGACAGGGGGTTACTACGAGCAGTACTTC | CAWSPGTGGYYEQYF
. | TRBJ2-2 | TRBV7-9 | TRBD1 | TGTGCCAGCAGCCCTGGACAGGGACGAACCGGGGAGCTGTTTTTT | CASSPGQGRTGELFF
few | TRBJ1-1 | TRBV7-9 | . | TGTGCCAGCAGCCTCCCGGGCCCCATGAACACTGAAGCTTTCTTT | CASSLPGPMNTEAFF
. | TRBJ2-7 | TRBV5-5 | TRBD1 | TGTGCCAGCAGCTTGGTCAGATTGGACAGGGCCTCCTACGAGCAGTACTTC | CASSLVRLDRASYEQYF
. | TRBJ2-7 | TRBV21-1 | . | TGTGCCAGCTTCGAGAGGCACAGAGCCTACGAGCAGTACTTC | CASFERHRAYEQYF
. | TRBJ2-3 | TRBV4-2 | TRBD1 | TGTGCCAGCAGCCCAGTGACAGGGGATCGAGCGGGAGATACGCAGTATTTT | CASSPVTGDRAGDTQYF
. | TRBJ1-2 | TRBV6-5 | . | TGTGCCAGCAGCCGAAGACAGGAAAGCTATGGCTACACCTTC | CASSRRQESYGYTF
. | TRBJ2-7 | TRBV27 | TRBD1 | TGTGCCAGCAGTCCCGCCGACAGGGCTTACGAGCAGTACTTC | CASSPADRAYEQYF
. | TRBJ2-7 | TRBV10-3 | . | TGTGCCATCAGTGACGAAGGGTACGAGCAGTACTTC | CAISDEGYEQYF
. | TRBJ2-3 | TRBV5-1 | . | TGCGCCAGCAGCTTGAATCGGGCAATAGATACGCAGTATTTT | CASSLNRAIDTQYF
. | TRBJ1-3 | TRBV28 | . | TGTGCCAGCAGCTTGGACTCCCGAACGGGAAACACCATATATTTT | CASSLDSRTGNTIYF
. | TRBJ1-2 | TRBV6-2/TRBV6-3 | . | TGTGCCAGCAGTTACGCAGGGAACGGCTACACCTTC | CASSYAGNGYTF
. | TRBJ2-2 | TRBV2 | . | TGTGCCGGGACCGCAGGGGAGAACACCGGGGAGCTGTTTTTT | CAGTAGENTGELFF
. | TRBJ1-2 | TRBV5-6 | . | TGTGCCAGCAGCTTCCAGGGGAGGGACTATGGCTACACCTTC | CASSFQGRDYGYTF
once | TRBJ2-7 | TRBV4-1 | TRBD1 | TGCGCCAGCAGCCCAAAAGTAGGGGCCGGACAGGGGGCCTACGAGCAGTACTTC | CASSPKVGAGQGAYEQYF
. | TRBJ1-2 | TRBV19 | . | TGTGCCAGTAGTTTTGGAAACCAACTCTATGGCTACACCTTC | CASSFGNQLYGYTF
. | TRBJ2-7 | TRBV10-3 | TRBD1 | TGTGCCATCAGCGGGCAGACAGGGGGCTTAATCAACGAGCAGTACTTC | CAISGQTGGLINEQYF
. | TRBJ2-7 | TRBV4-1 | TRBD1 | TGCGCCAGCAGCCGAGGACAGGGTCGGTCCTACGAGCAGTACTTC | CASSRGQGRSYEQYF
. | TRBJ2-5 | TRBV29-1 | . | TGCAGTGGGGGGACGGAGACCCAGTACTTC | CSGGTETQYF
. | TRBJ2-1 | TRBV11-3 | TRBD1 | TGTGCCAGCAGCTTAGATTCGGAACAGGGGAGCCATGAGCAGTTCTTC | CASSLDSEQGSHEQFF
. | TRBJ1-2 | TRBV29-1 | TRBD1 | TGCAGCGTAGACAGGGGGACGTATGGCTACACCTTC | CSVDRGTYGYTF
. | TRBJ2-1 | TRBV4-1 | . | TGCGCCAGCAGCGGGGCAGGAGGGCTGAGCTCCTACAATGAGCAGTTCTTC | CASSGAGGLSSYNEQFF
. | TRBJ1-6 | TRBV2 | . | TGTGCCAGCAGTGAACATGAAGGCGTCTGGGAGGGTTCACCCCTCCACTTT | CASSEHEGVWEGSPLHF
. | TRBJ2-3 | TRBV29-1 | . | TGCAGCGGGGTCAAGGGAGATACGCAGTATTTT | CSGVKGDTQYF
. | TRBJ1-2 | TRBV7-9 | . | TGTGCCAGCAGCTTACAGCAAAACTATGGCTACACCTTC | CASSLQQNYGYTF
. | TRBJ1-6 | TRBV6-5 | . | TGTGCCAGCAGTTACTCGGGTTCACCCCTCCACTTT | CASSYSGSPLHF
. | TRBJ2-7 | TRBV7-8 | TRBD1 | TGTGCCAGCAGCCCAAGGACAGGGAGCACCTACGAGCAGTACTTC | CASSPRTGSTYEQYF
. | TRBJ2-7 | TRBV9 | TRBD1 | TGTGCCAGCGGGACAGGGGGAAACGAGCAGTACTTC | CASGTGGNEQYF
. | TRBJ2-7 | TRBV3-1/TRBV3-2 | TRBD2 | TGTGCCAGCAGCCAAGTGGGGACTAGCGGCTCCTACGAGCAGTACTTC | CASSQVGTSGSYEQYF
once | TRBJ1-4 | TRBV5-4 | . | TGTGCCGGCAAAGGGACCGATGAAAAACTGTTTTTT | CAGKGTDEKLFF